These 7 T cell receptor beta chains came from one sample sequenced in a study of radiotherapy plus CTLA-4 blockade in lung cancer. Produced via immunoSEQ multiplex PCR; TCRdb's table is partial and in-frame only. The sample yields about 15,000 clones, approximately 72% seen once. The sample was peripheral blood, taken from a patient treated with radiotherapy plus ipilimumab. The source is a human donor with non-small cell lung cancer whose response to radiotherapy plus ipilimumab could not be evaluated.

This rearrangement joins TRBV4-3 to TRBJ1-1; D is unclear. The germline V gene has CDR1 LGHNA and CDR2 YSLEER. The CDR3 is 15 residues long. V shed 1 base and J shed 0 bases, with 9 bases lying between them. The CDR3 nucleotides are TGCGCCAGCAGCCAAGGAGGGCCGATGAACACTGAAGCTTTCTTT. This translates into CASSQGGPMNTEAFF.

The CDR3 DNA reads TGTGCCAGCAGTTTGCAGGGTATCGGTTCACCCCTCCACTTT. Protein product: CASSLQGIGSPLHF. V is TRBV27 and J is TRBJ1-6; D may be TRBD1 (5 bases). Per germline, CDR1 MNHEY and CDR2 SMNVEV (reference sequence). The CDR3 is 14 residues long. V was shortened by 3 bases and J by 9 bases, with 12 bases between the two germline ends.

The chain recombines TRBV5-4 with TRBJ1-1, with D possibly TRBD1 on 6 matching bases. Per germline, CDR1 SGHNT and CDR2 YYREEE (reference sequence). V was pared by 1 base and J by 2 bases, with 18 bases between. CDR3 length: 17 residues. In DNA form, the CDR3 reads TGTGCCAGCAGCTTGTTAGGTAGATGGACAGAAAACACTGAAGCTTTCTTT. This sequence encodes CASSLLGRWTENTEAFF.

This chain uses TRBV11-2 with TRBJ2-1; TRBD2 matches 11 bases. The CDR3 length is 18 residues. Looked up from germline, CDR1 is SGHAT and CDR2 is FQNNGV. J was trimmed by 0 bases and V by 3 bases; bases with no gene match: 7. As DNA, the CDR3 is TGTGCCAGCAGCTTTTACCAGACTAGCGGGGCCTCCTACAATGAGCAGTTCTTC. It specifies CASSFYQTSGASYNEQFF.

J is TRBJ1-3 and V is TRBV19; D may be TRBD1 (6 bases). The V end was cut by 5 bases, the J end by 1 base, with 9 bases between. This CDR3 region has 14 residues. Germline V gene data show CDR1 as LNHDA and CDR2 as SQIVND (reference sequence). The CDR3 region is CASSVQGSGNTIYF. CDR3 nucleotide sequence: TGTGCCAGTAGTGTACAGGGATCTGGAAACACCATATATTTT. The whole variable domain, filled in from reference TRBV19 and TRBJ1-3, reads DGGITQSPKYLFRKEGQNVTLSCEQNLNHDAMYWYRQDPGQGLRLIYYSQIVNDFQKGDIAEGYSVSREKKESFPLTVTSAQKNPTAFYLCASSVQGSGNTIYFGEGSWLTVV.

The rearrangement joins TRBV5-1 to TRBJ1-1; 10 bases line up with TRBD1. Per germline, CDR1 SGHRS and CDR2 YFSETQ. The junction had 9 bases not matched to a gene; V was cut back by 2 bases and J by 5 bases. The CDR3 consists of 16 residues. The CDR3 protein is CASSFRTGGGLTEAFF. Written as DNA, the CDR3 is TGCGCCAGCAGCTTCCGGACAGGGGGAGGGCTTACTGAAGCTTTCTTT.

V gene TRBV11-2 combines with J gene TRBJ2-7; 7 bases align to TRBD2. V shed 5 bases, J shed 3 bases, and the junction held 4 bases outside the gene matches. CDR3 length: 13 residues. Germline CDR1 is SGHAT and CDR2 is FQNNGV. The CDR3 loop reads CASSLSGVYEQYF. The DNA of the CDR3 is TGTGCCAGCAGCCTGAGCGGGGTCTACGAGCAGTACTTC. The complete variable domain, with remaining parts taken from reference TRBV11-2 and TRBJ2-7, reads EAGVAQSPRYKIIEKRQSVAFWCNPISGHATLYWYQQILGQGPKLLIQFQNNGVVDDSQLPKDRFSAERLKGVDSTLKIQPAKLEDSAVYLCASSLSGVYEQYFGPGTRLTVT.